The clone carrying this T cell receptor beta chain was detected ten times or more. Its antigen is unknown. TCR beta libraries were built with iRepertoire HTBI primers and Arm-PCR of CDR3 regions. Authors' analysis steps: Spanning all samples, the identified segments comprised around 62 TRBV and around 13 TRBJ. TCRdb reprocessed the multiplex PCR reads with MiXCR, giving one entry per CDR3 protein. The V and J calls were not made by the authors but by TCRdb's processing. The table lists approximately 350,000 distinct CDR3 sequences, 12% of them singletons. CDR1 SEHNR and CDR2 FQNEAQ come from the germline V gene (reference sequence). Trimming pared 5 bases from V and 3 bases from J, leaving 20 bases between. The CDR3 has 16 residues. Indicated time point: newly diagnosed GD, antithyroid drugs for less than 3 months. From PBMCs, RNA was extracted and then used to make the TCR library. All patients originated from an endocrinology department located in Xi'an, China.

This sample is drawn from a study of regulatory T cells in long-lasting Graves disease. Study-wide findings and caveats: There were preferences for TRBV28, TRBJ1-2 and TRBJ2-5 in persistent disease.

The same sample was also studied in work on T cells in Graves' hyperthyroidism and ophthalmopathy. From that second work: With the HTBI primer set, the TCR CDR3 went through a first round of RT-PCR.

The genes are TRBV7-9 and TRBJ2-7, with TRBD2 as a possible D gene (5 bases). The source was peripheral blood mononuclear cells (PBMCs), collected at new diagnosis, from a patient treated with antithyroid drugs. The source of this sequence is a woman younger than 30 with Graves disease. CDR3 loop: CASSPLRLAGGYEQYF. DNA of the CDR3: TGTGCCAGCAGCCCCTTGAGGCTAGCAGGAGGCTACGAGCAGTACTTC.